This T cell receptor (beta chain) was sequenced during a study of blood T cell repertoires in COVID-19 (dated by TCRdb to 2020 to 2021). Describing the broader study: Samples covering the acute and convalescent phases of COVID-19 were provided by collaborators in the United States, Italy and Spain. The prospective study material was composed of cDNA or gDNA derived from T cells, B-cell-depleted T cells, or PBMCs. The dataset comprised deeply sampled blood TCRbeta repertoires from subjects exposed to, actively infected with, or recovered from COVID-19. A freely available public database, intended as a resource for researchers studying the immune response to SARS-CoV-2, is where the repertoires were released. The samples were drawn from two sources: the first 160 participants of the ongoing ImmuneRACE study, and over 950 subjects contributed by 6 global collaborators. The sample metadata nearly always contained a de-identified subject ID, COVID-19 status, age in years and sex. Where available, HLA class I and class II types were obtained from metadata supplied by the sample provider rather than from assay-based typing. Results and caveats for the whole study, not just this receptor: The quantity of clinical and demographic metadata differed by source and by participant and was supplied without curation.

The germline V gene (reference sequence) supplies CDR1 LGHDT and CDR2 YNNKEL. V trim: 0 bases; J trim: 7 bases; unmatched bases: 14. CDR3 length: 18 amino acids, cysteine to phenylalanine. The read is trimmed to its CDR3 DNA, 54 bases read in frame from base 1. TCRbeta CDR3 regions were amplified from genomic DNA using the immunoSEQ Assay, a bias-controlled multiplex PCR. The original pipeline was this. Within the assay, amplification of reference gene primers was used to estimate how many nucleated cells each sample contained. Sequence reads were collapsed and filtered to measure the absolute abundance of every unique TCRbeta CDR3 rearrangement. For each sample, productive Simpson clonality was calculated by taking the square root of Simpson's diversity index across productive rearrangements. As stored in TCRdb, this immuneACCESS dataset retains in-frame rearrangements with V and J assigned. A fraction of the clones does not appear; measured against another copy, unresolved V genes explain less than half of the discrepancy, and the remainder lacks a known reason. V and J calls and clone size are given by that table; D and trimming were obtained from the DNA. The sample includes fewer than 150,000 clones, with around 85% observed a single time. The top ten clonotypes cover approximately 5% of the sample.

In the case of this clone: It has no known antigen specificity. It has no much larger one-base neighbor in the sample; base qualities were not kept.

One collaborating source in Seattle enrolled patients while the patients were actively infected and followed the patients over time throughout the course of disease. Whole blood was collected in K2EDTA tubes by collaborating institutions according to the institutions' own protocols. Collaborator samples were shipped for TCRbeta analysis as frozen whole blood, isolated PBMCs, or DNA extracted from either sample type. The TCR sequence derives from a woman aged 55-75 years with COVID-19, enrolled during active disease. The sequence joins TRBV3-1 (or the pseudogene TRBV3-2) to TRBJ1-4, with 7 bases in between that match TRBD1. Sequencing was performed on peripheral blood. The sequenced DNA is TGTGCCAGCAGCCAAGAGGCCACCGCAGGGGGAGCCGCTGAAAAACTGTTTTTT. Translated, it gives CASSQEATAGGAAEKLFF.